Listed below are T cell receptor beta chains from one sample, sequenced in a study of blood T cell repertoires in COVID-19. Clones were sequenced by immunoSEQ multiplex PCR, and TCRdb holds only the in-frame ones, with some missing. The sample consists of more than 150,000 clones, 85% to 90% of them appearing once. Sequenced: peripheral blood. Receptor source: a man between 50 and 59 years old with acute or convalescent COVID-19. The CDR3 runs from the conserved cysteine through the conserved F or W. The order of the fields is J gene, V gene, CDR3 length, clone size, D gene, CDR3 protein, CDR3 DNA. D genes are given only for firm matches. Clone sizes are given selectively: once, few, many, or a class where the clone is expanded.

>TRBJ1-5|TRBV25-1|15|NA|TRBD1
CASSIPQGADQPQHF
TGTGCCAGCAGTATTCCACAGGGGGCGGATCAGCCCCAGCATTTT
>TRBJ2-1|TRBV11-3|13|NA|NA
CASSSTVYNEQFF
TGTGCCAGCAGCTCGACAGTGTACAATGAGCAGTTCTTC
>TRBJ1-2|TRBV29-1|12|NA|NA
CSVGGGSCGYTF
TGCAGCGTCGGGGGGGGTTCGTGTGGCTACACCTTC
>TRBJ1-2|TRBV12-3/TRBV12-4|12|NA|NA
CASMEDDYGYTF
TGTGCCAGCATGGAGGATGACTATGGCTACACCTTC
>TRBJ2-1|TRBV13|15|NA|TRBD1
CASSFPRGSYNEQFF
TGTGCCAGCAGTTTCCCCAGGGGGTCCTACAATGAGCAGTTCTTC
>TRBJ1-4|TRBV15|16|NA|TRBD1
CATSSAPGQGNEKLFF
TGTGCCACCAGCAGTGCACCGGGACAGGGGAATGAAAAACTGTTTTTT
>TRBJ2-5|TRBV21-1|16|NA|NA
CASSKVGRDKEETQYF
TGTGCCAGCAGCAAAGTGGGACGGGACAAGGAAGAGACCCAGTACTTC
>TRBJ1-6|TRBV30|15|few|NA
CAWSGRTAYNSPLHF
TGTGCCTGGAGTGGACGGACAGCGTATAATTCACCCCTCCACTTT
>TRBJ2-1|TRBV7-8|14|NA|NA
CASSPGISYNEQFF
TGTGCCAGCAGCCCGGGGATCTCCTACAATGAGCAGTTCTTC
>TRBJ2-3|TRBV13|17|NA|TRBD2
CASSLNLAGGTTDTQYF
TGTGCCAGCAGCCTAAATTTAGCGGGGGGGACGACAGATACGCAGTATTTT
>TRBJ1-2|TRBV6-1|15|NA|TRBD1
CASSEAGTGIYGYTF
TGTGCCAGCAGTGAAGCCGGGACAGGGATCTATGGCTACACCTTC
>TRBJ1-2|TRBV11-2|15|NA|TRBD1
CASSLVGTGTLGYTF
TGTGCCAGCAGCTTAGTTGGGACAGGGACCCTTGGCTACACCTTC
>TRBJ1-6|TRBV19|14|NA|TRBD1
CASSPGQVNSPLHF
TGTGCCAGTAGTCCCGGACAGGTGAATTCACCCCTCCACTTT
>TRBJ1-6|TRBV30|19|NA|NA
CAWSVVGPIGGSYNSPLHF
TGTGCCTGGAGTGTAGTGGGACCGATCGGGGGCTCCTATAATTCACCCCTCCACTTT
>TRBJ1-2|TRBV7-2|14|NA|TRBD1
CASSQGGTAYGYTF
TGTGCCAGCAGCCAAGGAGGGACAGCCTATGGCTACACCTTC
>TRBJ1-6|TRBV7-9|15|NA|TRBD1
CASSSSGQGNSPLHF
TGTGCCAGCAGCTCCTCGGGACAGGGTAATTCACCCCTCCACTTT
>TRBJ2-3|TRBV19|15|NA|TRBD1
CASKQGQGLTDTQYF
TGTGCCAGTAAACAGGGACAGGGATTAACAGATACGCAGTATTTT
>TRBJ2-7|TRBV27|14|NA|TRBD1
CASSSLDRGYEQYF
TGTGCCAGCAGTTCCCTGGACAGGGGCTACGAGCAGTACTTC
>TRBJ2-1|TRBV28|15|NA|TRBD2
CASSFSRGGLSEQFF
TGTGCCAGCAGTTTTTCGCGGGGGGGCCTAAGTGAGCAGTTCTTC
>TRBJ1-1|TRBV11-1|14|NA|NA
CASSLGQKNTEAFF
TGTGCCAGCAGCTTAGGACAGAAGAACACTGAAGCTTTCTTT